The 27 T cell receptor beta chains below were found in one sample sequenced in a study of radiation and T cells in renal cell carcinoma. Time point noted: blood 4 weeks post-SBRT, at nephrectomy. Treatment defined: 15 Gy SBRT to primary tumor, nephrectomy 4 weeks later. Profiling relied on immunoSEQ multiplex PCR, and the TCRdb table lists in-frame clones only, not all of them. The data hold around 180,000 clones, with 88% observed a single time. The sample consisted of blood, taken from a patient whose treatment included radiotherapy and nephrectomy. Source of these receptors: a woman in her 50s with renal cell carcinoma.

The chain employs TRBV11-3 and TRBJ2-7, with D perhaps TRBD2 (7 bases). The CDR3 has 16 residues. V gave up 5 bases and J gave up 1 base, with 18 bases separating them. In germline, CDR1 is SGHNT, CDR2 YENEEA. The CDR3 here is CASSRTGRGESYEQYF. As DNA, the CDR3 is TGTGCCAGCAGCCGTACGGGGAGGGGGGAATCCTACGAGCAGTACTTC.

The chain uses TRBV11-2 and TRBJ2-7; D is ambiguous. CDR1 is SGHAT and CDR2 is FQNNGV in the germline V gene. Trimming stripped 1 base from V and 4 bases from J, with 11 bases between. The CDR3 totals 14 residues. The CDR3 loop is CASSLGGSAYEQYF. DNA of the CDR3: TGTGCCAGCAGCTTAGGTGGGTCAGCTTACGAGCAGTACTTC.

The V and J genes are TRBV15 and TRBJ1-1, with no clear D. Trimming removed 8 bases at V and 1 base at J, with 11 bases between. The V gene's germline CDR1 is LNHNV and CDR2 YYDKDF (reference sequence). The CDR3 runs to 13 residues. The DNA of the CDR3 is TGTGCCACCGGTCGACAAGAGAACACTGAAGCTTTCTTT. Protein product: CATGRQENTEAFF.

This chain uses TRBV21-1 with TRBJ2-3; the table's D gene call, TRBD2, was not cross checked with the DNA. TRBV21-1 is a documented pseudogene. This CDR3 has 16 amino acids. As DNA, the CDR3 is TGTGCCAGCAGCAAAGTAGGCGGGGGGCCTGTAGATACGCAGTATTTT. This gives the protein CASSKVGGGPVDTQYF.

V and J are TRBV2 and TRBJ2-7; tentatively, D is TRBD1 or TRBD2 (5 bases each). The CDR3 has 15 residues. The V gene lost 7 bases and the J gene lost 5 bases, with 21 bases spanning the gap. Germline loops: CDR1 SNHLY, CDR2 FYNNEI. The CDR3 reads CASNAQGPPRNEQYF. CDR3 in DNA: TGTGCCAGCAACGCCCAGGGACCCCCTAGGAACGAGCAGTACTTC. Together with reference TRBV2 and TRBJ2-7, the CDR3 gives the full variable domain: EPEVTQTPSHQVTQMGQEVILRCVPISNHLYFYWYRQILGQKVEFLVSFYNNEISEKSEIFDDQFSVERPDGSNFTLKIRSTKLEDSAMYFCASNAQGPPRNEQYFGPGTRLTVT.

The chain is built from TRBV4-3 and TRBJ1-2; tentative D call: TRBD1 (5 bases). The CDR3 runs 14 residues. Trimming removed 5 bases at V and 3 bases at J, with 13 bases between. Per germline, CDR1 LGHNA and CDR2 YSLEER. CDR3 amino acids: CASSTLGGDYGYTF. The CDR3 coding sequence is TGCGCCAGCAGCACACTCGGGGGGGACTATGGCTACACCTTC.

The rearrangement uses TRBV5-8 and TRBJ2-3; TRBD1 agrees at 9 bases. CDR3 size: 17 residues. The J segment lost 0 bases and the V segment lost 0 bases, leaving 5 bases of the junction unmatched. Germline-derived CDR1 and CDR2 are SGHTS and YDEGEE. CDR3 region: CASSLGTGASSTDTQYF. The CDR3 DNA follows: TGTGCCAGCAGCTTGGGGACAGGGGCCTCTAGCACAGATACGCAGTATTTT.

The chain couples TRBV30 to TRBJ2-1; no clear D gene. With 5 bases removed from V and 7 bases from J, the gap between germline ends came to 12 bases. The CDR3 runs 12 residues. The germline V gene encodes CDR1 GTSNPN and CDR2 SVGIG (reference sequence). The DNA for the CDR3 is TGTGCCTGGGAGAGGAACAGTAATGAGCAGTTCTTC. It codes for CAWERNSNEQFF. Full variable domain (missing parts from reference TRBV30 and TRBJ2-1): SQTIHQWPATLVQPVGSPLSLECTVEGTSNPNLYWYRQAAGRGLQLLFYSVGIGQISSEVPQNLSASRPQDRQFILSSKKLLLSDSGFYLCAWERNSNEQFFGPGTRLTVL.

The chain has TRBV7-9 and TRBJ1-1; unclear D gene. Germline CDR1 reads SEHNR; CDR2 reads FQNEAQ (reference sequence). The V gene lost 6 bases and the J gene lost 2 bases, with 19 bases spanning the gap. The CDR3 has 16 residues. CDR3 nucleotides: TGTGCCAGCAGTTCCAACCCAGGTCAGAGTAACACTGAAGCTTTCTTT. Translation gives CASSSNPGQSNTEAFF.

The chain is built from TRBV2 and TRBJ2-7, with 8 bases fitting TRBD1. The V gene's germline CDR1 is SNHLY and CDR2 FYNNEI. V shed 3 bases, J shed 3 bases, and the junction held 7 bases outside the gene matches. CDR3 size: 15 residues. The CDR3 is CASSDGTGRVYEQYF. The DNA for the CDR3 is TGTGCCAGCAGTGATGGGACAGGAAGGGTCTACGAGCAGTACTTC.

This chain connects TRBV7-2 to TRBJ2-3; D might be TRBD1 or TRBD2, each matching 5 bases. The germline V gene encodes CDR1 SGHTA and CDR2 FQGNSA. The V gene lost 3 bases and the J gene lost 6 bases, with 13 bases spanning the gap. The length of the CDR3 is 14 residues. The CDR3 sequence: CASSFPGRPDTQYF. CDR3 nucleotides: TGTGCCAGCAGCTTTCCGGGACGACCGGATACGCAGTATTTT.

CDR3 sequence reads: CASSWDSRGEQYF. As DNA, the CDR3 is TGTGCCAGCAGTTGGGACAGTCGTGGCGAGCAGTACTTC. The chain employs TRBV6-6 and TRBJ2-7; 7 positions match TRBD1. The ends lost 4 bases at V and 6 bases at J; junction bases unmatched: 6. The CDR3 has 13 residues. The V gene's germline CDR1 is MNHNY and CDR2 SVGAGI (reference sequence).

This chain joins TRBV2 and TRBJ2-7; 9 bases are a match to TRBD2. The V segment lost 6 bases and the J segment 3 bases; nucleotides outside the gene matches: 6. Germline CDR1 SNHLY, CDR2 FYNNEI. The CDR3 has 14 residues. CDR3: CASRGLARYYEQYF. The CDR3 coding sequence is TGTGCCAGCAGAGGACTAGCGAGATACTACGAGCAGTACTTC. Using reference TRBV2 and TRBJ2-7 for the parts outside the CDR3, the full variable domain is EPEVTQTPSHQVTQMGQEVILRCVPISNHLYFYWYRQILGQKVEFLVSFYNNEISEKSEIFDDQFSVERPDGSNFTLKIRSTKLEDSAMYFCASRGLARYYEQYFGPGTRLTVT.

The chain is built from TRBV13 and TRBJ2-1, with 7 nucleotides matching TRBD2. The V segment lost 5 bases and the J segment 7 bases; nucleotides outside the gene matches: 14. Germline V CDR1 and CDR2: PRHDT, FYEKMQ (reference sequence). The CDR3 covers 16 residues. DNA for the CDR3: TGTGCCAGCAGCAATCAAGGGAGGGGCGAAGAGAATGAGCAGTTCTTC. This encodes CASSNQGRGEENEQFF.

The chain joins TRBV19 to TRBJ1-2; 10 bases match TRBD1. Looked up from germline, CDR1 is LNHDA and CDR2 is SQIVND (reference sequence). This CDR3 region has 13 residues. The trim removed 6 bases at V and 7 bases at J, leaving 5 bases unmatched. The CDR3 here is CASSLRQGAGYTF. CDR3 DNA sequence: TGTGCCAGTAGCCTCCGACAGGGGGCTGGCTACACCTTC.

In its sample, this clone was seen a few times. The gene calls are TRBV2 and TRBJ1-2, with a possible D match to TRBD1 (5 bases). Germline V gene sequence: CDR1 SNHLY, CDR2 FYNNEI. Trimming removed 6 bases at V and 7 bases at J, with 15 bases between. CDR3 length equals 13 residues. The CDR3 DNA sequence: TGTGCCAGCAGGCCAACCTCAGGGACTGGCTACACCTTC. This translates into CASRPTSGTGYTF.

V is TRBV7-2 and J is TRBJ1-1, with a possible D match to TRBD1 (6 bases). V shed 4 bases and J shed 6 bases, with 12 bases lying between them. CDR1 and CDR2 from the germline V gene are SGHTA and FQGNSA. The CDR3 is made up of 13 amino acids. DNA of the CDR3: TGTGCCAGCAGCTACACAGGGCCCCCTGAAGCTTTCTTT. Amino acid sequence: CASSYTGPPEAFF.

The chain recombines TRBV4-1 with TRBJ2-3, with a possible D match to TRBD1 (5 bases). The CDR3 contains 13 residues. The germline CDR1 and CDR2 sequences are MGHRA and YSYEKL. Trimming removed 0 bases at V and 9 bases at J, with 10 bases between. The CDR3 nucleotides read TGCGCCAGCAGCCAAGAATATCCAGGGACGCAGTATTTT. Protein: CASSQEYPGTQYF.

The chain links TRBV9 to TRBJ1-1; weak D call: TRBD1 (5 bases). The CDR3 runs 15 residues. CDR1 SGDLS and CDR2 YYNGEE come from the germline V gene. V was pared by 3 bases and J by 5 bases, with 17 bases between. In nucleotides, the CDR3 is TGTGCCAGCAGCGGACCGGGACGGGGGAGGACTGAAGCTTTCTTT. It translates to CASSGPGRGRTEAFF. The variable domain in full, with the rest retrieved from reference TRBV9 and TRBJ1-1, is DSGVTQTPKHLITATGQRVTLRCSPRSGDLSVYWYQQSLDQGLQFLIQYYNGEERAKGNILERFSAQQFPDLHSELNLSSLELGDSALYFCASSGPGRGRTEAFFGQGTRLTVV.

The chain is built from TRBV19 and TRBJ1-3; tentatively, D is TRBD1 (6 bases). This CDR3 region has 15 residues. Germline values: CDR1 LNHDA, CDR2 SQIVND (reference sequence). V lost 9 bases to trimming and J lost 0 bases, with 15 bases between them. CDR3 sequence: CASAGAAISGNTIYF. CDR3 nucleotides: TGTGCCAGCGCAGGGGCAGCCATCTCTGGAAACACCATATATTTT.

The V call is TRBV5-4, the J call TRBJ2-7; unclear D gene. The V and J ends lost 4 bases and 0 bases respectively, with 17 bases between them. The CDR3 is 16 residues long. Germline CDR1 reads SGHNT; CDR2 reads YYREEE (reference sequence). The CDR3 spells CASSPDAYSSSYEQYF. Written as DNA, the CDR3 is TGTGCCAGCAGCCCAGACGCGTATTCAAGCTCCTACGAGCAGTACTTC.

The V call is TRBV2, the J call TRBJ1-1, with 10 nucleotides matching TRBD1. This CDR3 spans 15 amino acids. Germline CDR1 and CDR2: SNHLY and FYNNEI. The junction had 6 bases not matched to a gene; V was cut back by 7 bases and J by 1 base. CDR3 residues: CASTDRGQWNTEAFF. The DNA for the CDR3 is TGTGCCAGCACTGACAGGGGGCAGTGGAACACTGAAGCTTTCTTT.

This clone has a single count. The V gene is TRBV30, the J gene TRBJ1-6; no reliable D call. Germline CDR1 and CDR2: GTSNPN and SVGIG (reference sequence). This CDR3 region has 15 residues. Trimming shortened V by 1 base and J by 6 bases, and 13 bases separated the two germline ends. CDR3 DNA sequence: TGTGCCTGGAGTGATAGGAGGGCCTCTAATTCACCCCTCCACTTT. Protein: CAWSDRRASNSPLHF. Using reference TRBV30 and TRBJ1-6 for the parts outside the CDR3, the full variable domain is SQTIHQWPATLVQPVGSPLSLECTVEGTSNPNLYWYRQAAGRGLQLLFYSVGIGQISSEVPQNLSASRPQDRQFILSSKKLLLSDSGFYLCAWSDRRASNSPLHFGNGTRLTVT.

V and J are TRBV6-5 and TRBJ1-1, with D perhaps matching TRBD1 (6 bases). The ends were cut back, 5 bases at V and 3 bases at J, with 16 bases in the middle. From germline, CDR1 is MNHEY and CDR2 SVGAGI. This CDR3 is built from 15 residues. CDR3 protein: CASSTLRDIDTEAFF. Written as DNA, the CDR3 is TGTGCCAGCAGTACCCTCCGGGACATCGACACTGAAGCTTTCTTT.

V and J are TRBV19 and TRBJ2-5, with D possibly TRBD2 on 6 matching bases. CDR1 is LNHDA and CDR2 is SQIVND in the germline V gene (reference sequence). The CDR3 covers 15 residues. V shed 5 bases and J shed 0 bases, with 13 bases lying between them. In DNA form, the CDR3 reads TGTGCCAGTAGTCCCCAGGGACTTAACCAAGAGACCCAGTACTTC. This gives the protein CASSPQGLNQETQYF.

The CDR3 coding sequence is TGTGCCAGCAGCGGGAGGACAGGGCAATCACCCCTCCACTTT. This sequence encodes CASSGRTGQSPLHF. This chain connects TRBV9 to TRBJ1-6; 8 nucleotides align to TRBD1. The V gene end was trimmed by 3 bases and the J gene end by 10 bases; junction bases not matched to a gene: 6. CDR3 length: 14 amino acids. Germline loops: CDR1 SGDLS, CDR2 YYNGEE.

The chain employs TRBV5-5 and TRBJ1-2; no clear D gene. CDR3 length: 13 residues. Germline values: CDR1 SGHKS, CDR2 YYEKEE (reference sequence). The V and J ends lost 0 bases and 2 bases respectively, with 5 bases between them. CDR3: CASSLGRNYGYTF. The CDR3 DNA follows: TGTGCCAGCAGCTTGGGACGGAACTATGGCTACACCTTC.